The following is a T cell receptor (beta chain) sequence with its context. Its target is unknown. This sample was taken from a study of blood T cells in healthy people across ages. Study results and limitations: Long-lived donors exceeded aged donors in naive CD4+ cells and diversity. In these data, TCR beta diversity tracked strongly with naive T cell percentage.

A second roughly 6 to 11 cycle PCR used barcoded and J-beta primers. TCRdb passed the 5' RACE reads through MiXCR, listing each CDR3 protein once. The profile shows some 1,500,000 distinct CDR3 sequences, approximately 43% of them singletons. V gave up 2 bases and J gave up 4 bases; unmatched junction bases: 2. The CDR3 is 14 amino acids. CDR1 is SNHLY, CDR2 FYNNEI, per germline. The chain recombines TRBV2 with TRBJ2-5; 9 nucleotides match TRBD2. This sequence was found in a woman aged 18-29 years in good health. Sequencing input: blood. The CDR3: CASSEQRGAETQYF. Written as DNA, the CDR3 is TGTGCCAGCAGTGAACAGCGGGGGGCAGAGACCCAGTACTTC.